These T cell receptor beta chains were read from a single sample in a study of cytomegalovirus exposure and HLA in healthy donors. TCRdb's table, derived via immunoSEQ multiplex PCR, lists solely in-frame clones and lacks some. Of approximately 90,000 clones in the sample, roughly 92% were seen once. Source material: PBMCs. These TCRs come from a young woman in good health and CMV-seropositive. The CDR3 runs from the conserved cysteine through the conserved F or W. Fields, in order: D gene, V gene, CDR3 protein. A D gene is named only where the DNA matches it firmly.

>-|TRBV5-6
CASSFGGTYGYTF
>-|TRBV5-4
CASSLKTGRSEQYF
>TRBD1|TRBV4-1
CASSSRDRDDTQYF
>TRBD1|TRBV7-9
CASSPSISGRGQGLGEGF
>TRBD2|TRBV9
CASSVQAGAPKIYNEQFF
>TRBD1|TRBV7-9
CASSDDRVVYTIYF
>-|TRBV19
CASSPSGTDTQYF
>TRBD1|TRBV7-2
CASSLVVWTGDTEAFF
>-|TRBV19
CASSKNPGVNEQFF
>TRBD1|TRBV2
CASSWRVRNRGNAVAKNIQYF
>TRBD1|TRBV7-6
CASSSRQGVIYNEQFF
>TRBD2|TRBV18
CASSLKGTSGRSSSYNEQFF
>TRBD1|TRBV19
CASSFGTGRLEAFF
>-|TRBV27
CASSRTGGGYTF
>TRBD1|TRBV11-2
CASSLQSGGWADTQYF
>-|TRBV28
CASSFEGSTDTQYF
>TRBD1|TRBV15
CATSRVKRTGGNQPQHF
>-|TRBV5-1
CASSGSTRVVGLNTGELFF
>TRBD2|TRBV5-1
CASSLGLAGQETQYF
>-|TRBV7-2
CASSMTNPNTEAFF
>-|TRBV23-1
CASSQSRQTRSGANVLTF
>-|TRBV28
CASSLALGRGTEAFF
>-|TRBV11-2
CASSTSYRARNYGYTF
>-|TRBV6-4
CASSVARYTGELFF
>TRBD1|TRBV9
CASSVDPGQTGELFF
>-|TRBV30
CAWNTRQRTTGYTF
>TRBD1|TRBV5-5
CASSLGQGAGDEQYF
>TRBD2|TRBV5-6
CASSTRLLLAGGPNEQFF
>TRBD1|TRBV28
CASSLSQGTAYEQYF
>-|TRBV5-6
CASSLVSGWDEQFF